The 14 T cell receptor beta chains reported below all come from one sample, sequenced in a study of T-cell memory formation after mild COVID-19. TCRdb independently ran MiXCR on the 5' RACE reads; one entry per CDR3 protein. The repertoire consists of hundreds of thousands of distinct CDR3 sequences, with roughly 8.2% occurring once and the leading ten covering about 20%. Sequencing was performed on PBMCs or a T cell subset sorted from them (not recorded which). The receptors derive from a man aged 18 to 30 who had mild COVID-19 (a few samples of this study predate the infection). Cell type and time point are not known.

This chain joins TRBV11-2 and TRBJ2-7; the D call may be TRBD1 or TRBD2 (5 bases each). In germline, CDR1 is SGHAT, CDR2 FQNNGV. The CDR3 is 13 amino acids. Trimming stripped 5 bases from V and 0 bases from J, with 8 bases between. The CDR3 coding sequence is TGTGCCAGCAGCGCCGGGACCTCCTACGAGCAGTACTTC. This encodes CASSAGTSYEQYF.

This clonotype was detected many times. The CDR3 nucleotides are TGTGCCAGCAAAACAGGGGGGGAAGGCTACACCTTC. Its protein product is CASKTGGEGYTF. The chain has TRBV27 and TRBJ1-2; TRBD1 aligns across 8 bases. The trim removed 7 bases at V and 8 bases at J, leaving 6 bases unmatched. This CDR3 is 12 amino acids long. Germline loops: CDR1 MNHEY, CDR2 SMNVEV (reference sequence).

This clonotype was counted only a few times. This chain connects TRBV24-1 to TRBJ2-5; D is ambiguous. The germline V gene has CDR1 KGHDR and CDR2 SFDVKD. Deletions cut 9 bases from V and 3 bases from J, with 13 bases between. There are 13 residues in the CDR3. In DNA, the CDR3 is TGTGCCACCGGGCCTAGATGGGAAGAGACCCAGTACTTC. It codes for CATGPRWEETQYF.

This clonotype was counted a few times. The chain has TRBV27 and TRBJ2-1, with 8 bases lining up with TRBD1. Germline CDR1 MNHEY, CDR2 SMNVEV (reference sequence). Trimming removed 4 bases from V and 8 bases from J; junction bases left unmatched: 7. The CDR3 consists of 14 residues. CDR3 sequence (DNA): TGTGCCAGCAGTTACTCTATGACAGGGGATGAGCAGTTCTTC. Protein sequence: CASSYSMTGDEQFF.

This clonotype showed up just a few times. The V gene is TRBV24-1, the J gene TRBJ2-1; 8 nucleotides align to TRBD2. CDR3 length: 14 amino acids. The germline V gene has CDR1 KGHDR and CDR2 SFDVKD. V lost 8 bases and J lost 2; bases outside the gene matches: 4. The CDR3 region is CATKGSGAYNEQFF. CDR3 coding DNA: TGTGCCACCAAGGGTAGCGGGGCCTACAATGAGCAGTTCTTC.

This chain links TRBV6-5 with TRBJ2-7; TRBD1 matches at 10 bases. J gave up 2 bases and V 11 bases, and 9 bases lay outside the gene matches. This CDR3 comprises 14 residues. CDR1 and CDR2 from the germline V gene are MNHEY and SVGAGI. CDR3 protein: CASRGGQGAYEQYF. Here the CDR3 DNA reads TGTGCCTCTCGGGGTGGACAGGGGGCCTACGAGCAGTACTTC.

V and J are TRBV7-9 and TRBJ1-1; D remains ambiguous. Trimming took off 1 base at V and 2 bases at J, with 11 bases between the two ends. CDR3 length equals 15 residues. The germline V gene has CDR1 SEHNR and CDR2 FQNEAQ (reference sequence). The CDR3 here is CASSLDLAPNTEAFF. The CDR3 DNA follows: TGTGCCAGCAGCTTAGACCTGGCACCTAACACTGAAGCTTTCTTT.

This clonotype has ten or more counts. The genes are TRBV5-1 and TRBJ1-1, with D perhaps matching TRBD1 (6 bases). Germline assignment: CDR1 SGHRS and CDR2 YFSETQ. The CDR3 sequence is 16 residues long. The V end lost 4 bases, the J end lost 4 bases, and 20 bases lay between the germline ends. The CDR3 DNA sequence: TGCGCCAGCAGCCTACCCTCAGGGGCCCGGGGCACTGAAGCTTTCTTT. Translating gives CASSLPSGARGTEAFF. The variable domain in full, with the rest retrieved from reference TRBV5-1 and TRBJ1-1, is KAGVTQTPRYLIKTRGQQVTLSCSPISGHRSVSWYQQTPGQGLQFLFEYFSETQRNKGNFPGRFSGRQFSNSRSEMNVSTLELGDSALYLCASSLPSGARGTEAFFGQGTRLTVV.

This clonotype was observed a handful of times. V usage is TRBV2 and J usage is TRBJ1-1; possibly TRBD1 for D (5 bases). The CDR3 extends over 14 amino acids. Trimming cost V 7 bases and J 0 bases, with 12 bases left between them. CDR1 is SNHLY, CDR2 FYNNEI, per germline. The CDR3 sequence is CASTITGLNTEAFF. CDR3 DNA sequence: TGTGCCAGCACCATAACAGGTTTGAACACTGAAGCTTTCTTT.

This clonotype was detected a few times. V is TRBV7-3 and J is TRBJ2-1; possible D gene TRBD1, 7 bases. The V and J ends lost 8 bases and 8 bases respectively, with 10 bases between them. The CDR3 has 11 residues. Germline V CDR1 and CDR2: SGHTA, FQGTGA. This CDR3 is CASQGGHEQFF. The CDR3, as DNA: TGTGCCAGCCAGGGGGGCCATGAGCAGTTCTTC.

J is TRBJ2-1 and V is TRBV12-3 or TRBV12-4; TRBD2 matches at 14 bases. V trimming: 6 bases; J trimming: 1 base; junction bases outside the gene matches: 8. The length of the CDR3 is 18 residues. The CDR3 region has the DNA TGTGCCAGCAGGGGGGGACTAGCGGGGGCCCTGTCCTACAATGAGCAGTTCTTC. Its protein is CASRGGLAGALSYNEQFF.

This clonotype was seen ten or more times. The chain joins TRBV5-1 to TRBJ1-1, with 11 nucleotides matching TRBD1. The CDR3 spans 12 residues. Losses at the gene ends were 7 bases for V and 5 bases for J; bases not matched to a gene: 1. CDR1 and CDR2 (germline): SGHRS, YFSETQ. The CDR3 protein is CASGTGGTEAFF. Written as DNA, the CDR3 is TGCGCCAGCGGGACAGGGGGTACTGAAGCTTTCTTT.

The chain combines TRBV24-1 with TRBJ2-7; D is uncertain. The CDR3 extends over 14 amino acids. V was cut by 0 bases and J by 3 bases, with 8 bases left in between. Germline V gene lookup returns CDR1 KGHDR and CDR2 SFDVKD. The CDR3 loop is CATSDLTLYYEQYF. The CDR3 coding sequence is TGTGCCACCAGTGATTTGACGTTATACTACGAGCAGTACTTC.

The rearrangement links TRBV20-1 to TRBJ1-2; 8 bases align to TRBD1. The CDR3 extends over 14 amino acids. The germline CDR1 and CDR2 sequences are DFQATT and SNEGSKA (reference sequence). J gave up 6 bases and V 3 bases, and 9 bases lay outside the gene matches. CDR3 amino acids: CSASPRTGSDGYTF. In nucleotides, the CDR3 is TGCAGTGCTAGTCCCCGGACAGGGAGCGATGGCTACACCTTC.